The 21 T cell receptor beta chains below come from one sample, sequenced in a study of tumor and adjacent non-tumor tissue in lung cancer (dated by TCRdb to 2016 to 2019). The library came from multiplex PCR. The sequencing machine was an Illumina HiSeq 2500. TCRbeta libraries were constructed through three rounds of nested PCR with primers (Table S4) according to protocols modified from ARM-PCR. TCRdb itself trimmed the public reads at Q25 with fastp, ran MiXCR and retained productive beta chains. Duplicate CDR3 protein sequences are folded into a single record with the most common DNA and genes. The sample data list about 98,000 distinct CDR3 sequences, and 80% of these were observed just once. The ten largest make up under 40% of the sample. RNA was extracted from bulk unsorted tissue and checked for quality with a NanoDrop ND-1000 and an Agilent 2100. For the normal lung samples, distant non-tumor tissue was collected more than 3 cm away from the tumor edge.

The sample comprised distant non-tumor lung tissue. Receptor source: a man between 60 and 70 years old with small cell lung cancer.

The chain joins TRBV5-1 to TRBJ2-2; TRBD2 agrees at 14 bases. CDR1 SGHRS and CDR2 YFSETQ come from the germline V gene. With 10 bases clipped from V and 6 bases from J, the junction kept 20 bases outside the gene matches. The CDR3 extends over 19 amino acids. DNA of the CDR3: TGCGCCGACAGCCCTCACCTCGGGACTAGCGGGAGTCGGGCCGGGGAGCTGTTTTTT. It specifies CADSPHLGTSGSRAGELFF.

The CDR3 protein is CASSSLGTGLLSSEQQYF. CDR3 nucleotides: TGTGCCAGCAGCTCCCTAGGGACGGGACTCTTAAGCTCGGAGCAGCAGTATTTT. The V and J genes are TRBV6-1 and TRBJ2-3, with D possibly matching TRBD2 (6 bases). Germline assignment: CDR1 MNHNS and CDR2 SASEGT. The CDR3 runs to 18 residues. V was clipped by 6 bases and J by 11 bases, with 33 bases between them.

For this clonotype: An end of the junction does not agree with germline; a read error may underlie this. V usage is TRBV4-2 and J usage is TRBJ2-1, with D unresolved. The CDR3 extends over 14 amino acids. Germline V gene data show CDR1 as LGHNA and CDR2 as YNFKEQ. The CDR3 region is CASSQESFGYDELF. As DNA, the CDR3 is TGTGCCAGCAGCCAAGAGTCGTTCGGGTATGACGAGCTCTTC.

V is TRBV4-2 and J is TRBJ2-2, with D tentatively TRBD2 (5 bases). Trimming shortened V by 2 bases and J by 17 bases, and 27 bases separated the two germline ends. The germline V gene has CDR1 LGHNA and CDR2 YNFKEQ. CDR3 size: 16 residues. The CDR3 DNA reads TGTGCCAGCAGCCAACATCTGAGGGCCAACACCGGTGACCTTTTTTTT. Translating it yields CASSQHLRANTGDLFF.

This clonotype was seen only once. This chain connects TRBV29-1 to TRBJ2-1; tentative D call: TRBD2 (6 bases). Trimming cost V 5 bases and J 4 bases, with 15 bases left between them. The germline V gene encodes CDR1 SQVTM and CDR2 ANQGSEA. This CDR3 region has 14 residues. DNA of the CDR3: TGCAGCGTTATTATTAGCGGTCTATACAATGAGCAGTTCTTC. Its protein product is CSVIISGLYNEQFF.

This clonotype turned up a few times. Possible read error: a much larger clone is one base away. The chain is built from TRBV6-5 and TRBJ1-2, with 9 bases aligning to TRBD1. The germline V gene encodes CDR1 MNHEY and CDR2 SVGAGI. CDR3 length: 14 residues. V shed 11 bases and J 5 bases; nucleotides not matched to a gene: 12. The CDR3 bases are TGTGCCGGCACTAAGACCGGGACAGGGTATGGCTACACCTTC. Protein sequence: CAGTKTGTGYGYTF.

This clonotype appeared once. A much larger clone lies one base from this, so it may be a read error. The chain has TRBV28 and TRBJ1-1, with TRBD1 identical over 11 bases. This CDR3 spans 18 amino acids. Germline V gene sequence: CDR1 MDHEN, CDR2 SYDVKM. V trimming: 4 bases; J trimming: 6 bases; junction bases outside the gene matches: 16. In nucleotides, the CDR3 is TGTGCCAGCAGTTCGGCCGGACAGGGGGCCTTGTTCAACTCTGAAGCTTTCTTT. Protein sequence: CASSSAGQGALFNSEAFF.

As DNA, the CDR3 is TGTGCCAGCAGCTTAAGACAGGGGGCAGGATACGAGCAGTACTTC. It codes for CASSLRQGAGYEQYF. The chain combines TRBV11-3 with TRBJ2-7, with 10 bases aligning to TRBD1. The CDR3 spans 15 residues. Germline lookup yields CDR1 SGHNT and CDR2 YENEEA. The J segment lost 4 bases and the V segment lost 2 bases, leaving 5 bases of the junction unmatched.

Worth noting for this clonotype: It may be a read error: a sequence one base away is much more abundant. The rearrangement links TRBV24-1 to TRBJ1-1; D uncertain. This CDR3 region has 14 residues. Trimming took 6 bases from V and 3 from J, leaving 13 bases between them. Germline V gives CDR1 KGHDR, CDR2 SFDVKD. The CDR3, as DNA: TGTGCCACCAGTTGGAGGATAAAGGACACTGAAGCTTTCTTT. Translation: CATSWRIKDTEAFF.

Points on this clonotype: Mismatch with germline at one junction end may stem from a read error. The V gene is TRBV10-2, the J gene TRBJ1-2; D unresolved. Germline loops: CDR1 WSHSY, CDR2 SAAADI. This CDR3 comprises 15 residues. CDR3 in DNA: TGCGCCAGCAATGATTCTCGGCGGACTAACTATGACTACACCTTC. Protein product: CASNDSRRTNYDYTF.

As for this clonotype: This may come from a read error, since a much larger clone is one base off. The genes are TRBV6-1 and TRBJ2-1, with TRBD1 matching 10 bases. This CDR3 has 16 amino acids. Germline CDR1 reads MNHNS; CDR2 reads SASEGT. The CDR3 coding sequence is TGTGCCGGCAGTCCGAACCGGGACAGGGGCGTGAATGAGCAGTTCTTC. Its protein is CAGSPNRDRGVNEQFF.

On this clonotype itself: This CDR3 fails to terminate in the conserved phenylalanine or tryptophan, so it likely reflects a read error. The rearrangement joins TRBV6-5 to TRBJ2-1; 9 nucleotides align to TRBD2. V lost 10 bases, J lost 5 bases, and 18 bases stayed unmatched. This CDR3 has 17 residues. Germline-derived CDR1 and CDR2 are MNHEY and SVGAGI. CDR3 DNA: TGTGCCAATAGTTACTCGATCTGGGGACTAGCTGACAATGAGCAGTTCCTC. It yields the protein CANSYSIWGLADNEQFL.

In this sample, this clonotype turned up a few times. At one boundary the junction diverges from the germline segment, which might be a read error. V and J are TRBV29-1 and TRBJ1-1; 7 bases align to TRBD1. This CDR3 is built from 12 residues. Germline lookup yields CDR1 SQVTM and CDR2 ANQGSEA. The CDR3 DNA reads TGCAGCGTGAGGGAAGACAGGGAAAGGGCTTTCTTC. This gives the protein CSVREDRERAFF.

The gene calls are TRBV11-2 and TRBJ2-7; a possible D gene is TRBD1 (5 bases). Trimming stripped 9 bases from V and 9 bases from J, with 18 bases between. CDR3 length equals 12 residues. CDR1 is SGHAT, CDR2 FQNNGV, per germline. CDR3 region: CARRTKLGVQYV. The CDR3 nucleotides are TGTGCCAGACGGACAAAGTTGGGTGTGCAGTACGTC.

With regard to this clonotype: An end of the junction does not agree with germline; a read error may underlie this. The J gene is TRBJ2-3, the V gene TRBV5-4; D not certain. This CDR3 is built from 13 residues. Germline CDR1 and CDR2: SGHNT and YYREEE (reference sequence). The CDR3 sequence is CASSPLTADMQYF. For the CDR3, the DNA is TGTGCCAGCAGCCCGCTAACGGCAGATATGCAGTATTTT.

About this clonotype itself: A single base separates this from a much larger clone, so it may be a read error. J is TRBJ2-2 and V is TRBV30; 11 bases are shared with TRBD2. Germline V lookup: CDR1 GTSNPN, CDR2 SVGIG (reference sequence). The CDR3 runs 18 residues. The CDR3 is CTASPGLAGRTNTGELFF. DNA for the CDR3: TGTACCGCATCCCCCGGACTAGCGGGCCGTACGAACACCGGGGAGCTGTTTTTT. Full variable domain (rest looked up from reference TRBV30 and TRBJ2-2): SQTIHQWPATLVQPVGSPLSLECTVEGTSNPNLYWYRQAAGRGLQLLFYSVGIGQISSEVPQNLSASRPQDRQFILSSKKLLLSDSGFYLCTASPGLAGRTNTGELFFGEGSRLTVL.

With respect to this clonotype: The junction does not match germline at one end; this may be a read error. In DNA, the CDR3 is TGTGCCGGCAGTTACGATAGGGAGCTTTTAGTGGACGTGAGCACTGAAGCTTTCTTT. Residues: CAGSYDRELLVDVSTEAFF. The rearrangement links TRBV6-2 or TRBV6-3 to TRBJ1-1; D not certain. Per the germline V gene, CDR1 is MNHEY and CDR2 is SVGEGT. This CDR3 region has 19 residues.

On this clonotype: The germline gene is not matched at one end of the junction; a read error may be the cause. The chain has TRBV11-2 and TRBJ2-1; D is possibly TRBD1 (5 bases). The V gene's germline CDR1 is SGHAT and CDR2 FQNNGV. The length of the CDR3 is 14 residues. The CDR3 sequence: CASNLEAGLVKQFF. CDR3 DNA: TGTGCCAGCAACTTAGAGGCAGGGTTGGTTAAGCAGTTCTTT.

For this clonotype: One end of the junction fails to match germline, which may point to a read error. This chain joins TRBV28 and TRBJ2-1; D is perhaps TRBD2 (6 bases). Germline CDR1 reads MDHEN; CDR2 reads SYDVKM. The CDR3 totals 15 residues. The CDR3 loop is CASSFVRREYNEQSF. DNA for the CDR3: TGTGCCAGCAGTTTCGTAAGGAGGGAATACAATGAGCAGTCCTTC.

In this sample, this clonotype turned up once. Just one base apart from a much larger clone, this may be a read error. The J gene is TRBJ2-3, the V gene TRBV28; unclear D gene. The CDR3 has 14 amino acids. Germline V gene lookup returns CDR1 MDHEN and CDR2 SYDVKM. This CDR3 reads CTSSFSRSTDTQYF. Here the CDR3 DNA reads TGTACCAGCAGTTTCTCCAGGAGCACAGATACGCAGTATTTT.

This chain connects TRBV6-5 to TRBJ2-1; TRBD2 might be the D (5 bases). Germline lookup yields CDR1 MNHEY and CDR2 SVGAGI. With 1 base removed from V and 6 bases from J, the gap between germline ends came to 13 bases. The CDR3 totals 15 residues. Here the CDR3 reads CASSYYVGVGNEQFF. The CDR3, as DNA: TGTGCCAGCAGTTACTATGTGGGAGTGGGCAATGAGCAGTTCTTC.